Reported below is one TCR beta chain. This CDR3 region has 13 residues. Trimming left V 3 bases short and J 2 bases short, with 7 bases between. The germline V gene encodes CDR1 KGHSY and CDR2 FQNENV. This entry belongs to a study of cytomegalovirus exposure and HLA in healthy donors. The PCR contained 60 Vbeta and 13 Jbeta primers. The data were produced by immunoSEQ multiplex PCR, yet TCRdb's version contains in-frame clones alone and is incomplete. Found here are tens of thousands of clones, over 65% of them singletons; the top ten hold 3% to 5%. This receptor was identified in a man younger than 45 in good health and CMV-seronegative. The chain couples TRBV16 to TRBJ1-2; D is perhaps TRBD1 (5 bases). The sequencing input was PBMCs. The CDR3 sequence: CASSQQGNYGYTF. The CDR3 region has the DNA TGTGCCAGCAGCCAGCAGGGAAACTATGGCTACACCTTC.